This TCR beta chain stems from a study of T cell responses to AZD1222 COVID-19 vaccine. Study-wide background: Both about-4-week and about-12-week second-dose recipients were combined. Study results and caveats: The breadth and depth of Spike-specific TCRs increased once two AZD1222 doses had been given.

The CDR3 contains 11 residues. V shed 5 bases and J shed 6 bases, with 8 bases lying between them. In germline, CDR1 is SNHLY, CDR2 FYNNEI. To note about this clone: Its target is unknown.

TCRdb's copy holds only in-frame clones and misses some; the assay was immunoSEQ multiplex PCR. The sample carries roughly 120,000 clones, about nine tenths recorded once. The TCR sequence derives from an adult in good health. This chain links TRBV2 with TRBJ2-7; weak D call: TRBD1 (6 bases). The input for sequencing was peripheral blood, taken on day 0 of AZD1222 vaccination. The DNA of the CDR3 is TGTGCCAGCAGTTCAGGGGTCGAGCAGTACTTC. This translates into CASSSGVEQYF.